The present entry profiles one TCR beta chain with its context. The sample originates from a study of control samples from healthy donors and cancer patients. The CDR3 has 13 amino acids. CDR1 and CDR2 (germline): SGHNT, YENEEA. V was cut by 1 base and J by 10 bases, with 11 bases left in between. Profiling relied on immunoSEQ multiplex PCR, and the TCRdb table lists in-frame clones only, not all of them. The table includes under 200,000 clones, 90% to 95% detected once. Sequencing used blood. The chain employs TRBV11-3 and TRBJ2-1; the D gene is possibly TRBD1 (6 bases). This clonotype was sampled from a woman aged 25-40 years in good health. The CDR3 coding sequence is TGTGCCAGCAGCTTAGCCCAGGGGCTCGAGCAGTTCTTC. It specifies CASSLAQGLEQFF.